This TCR beta chain stems from a study of blood T cell repertoires in COVID-19. Study-wide background: Samples taken during acute and convalescent COVID-19 were collected in the United States, Italy and Spain. T cells, B-cell-depleted T cells, or PBMCs supplied cDNA or gDNA.

Trimming left V 5 bases short and J 1 base short, with 9 bases between. The germline gives CDR1 MNHEY, CDR2 SMNVEV (reference sequence). The CDR3 is 14 residues long. In the original processing: Amplified reference gene primers provided the basis for estimating nucleated cell counts. Sequenced by immunoSEQ multiplex PCR; TCRdb stores in-frame clones only, minus some. Clone size and V and J calls were adopted from that table, with D and trimming inferred from the DNA. The repertoire holds about 200,000 clones, with more than 75% as singletons. The TCR sequence derives from a human donor in a cohort sampled during active COVID-19. V usage is TRBV27 and J usage is TRBJ2-1; tentatively, D is TRBD1 (6 bases). The sequencing input was peripheral blood. This CDR3 reads CASSRTGSYNEQFF. CDR3 DNA: TGTGCCAGCAGTCGAACAGGGTCCTACAATGAGCAGTTCTTC.